The 28 T cell receptor beta chains reported below all come from one sample, sequenced in a study of OX40 agonist ivuxolimab in advanced cancers. Sequencing used immunoSEQ multiplex PCR; TCRdb keeps in-frame clones, though not all of them. Of some 54,000 clones in the sample, more than 65% were seen once. The sequenced sample was CD4+ or CD8+ T cells sorted from blood, obtained in a trial of the OX40 agonist ivuxolimab. These receptors were obtained from an adult with an advanced solid tumor such as melanoma, head and neck, liver or kidney cancer.

The chain couples TRBV7-9 to TRBJ2-2; D call uncertain. This CDR3 comprises 14 residues. V lost 3 bases to trimming and J lost 0 bases, with 5 bases between them. Germline V gene data show CDR1 as SEHNR and CDR2 as FQNEAQ (reference sequence). The DNA of the CDR3 is TGTGCCAGCAGCTTCCATTCGAACACCGGGGAGCTGTTTTTT. Protein sequence: CASSFHSNTGELFF.

The chain combines TRBV9 with TRBJ2-7, with TRBD1 matching 9 bases. The CDR3 is made up of 13 amino acids. V lost 3 bases to trimming and J lost 5 bases; unmatched junction nucleotides: 3. Germline CDR1 reads SGDLS; CDR2 reads YYNGEE. DNA of the CDR3: TGTGCCAGCAGCGCGTGGGACAGGGACGAGCAGTACTTC. Translating it yields CASSAWDRDEQYF.

The chain has TRBV5-1 and TRBJ2-1, with D hard to call. This CDR3 spans 14 amino acids. Trimming took 0 bases from V and 8 from J, leaving 12 bases between them. Per the germline V gene, CDR1 is SGHRS and CDR2 is YFSETQ. The CDR3 spells CASSLDPPTYEQFF. CDR3 nucleotide sequence: TGCGCCAGCAGCTTGGACCCCCCTACATATGAGCAGTTCTTC.

This clone came up once. The genes are TRBV7-9 and TRBJ1-2; possibly TRBD1 for D (6 bases). Germline V gene lookup returns CDR1 SEHNR and CDR2 FQNEAQ (reference sequence). Between the trimmed V and J ends, which lost 5 bases and 0 bases, there was a span of 22 bases. The CDR3 has 18 residues. CDR3 bases: TGTGCCAGCAGCCCCAGCCTGGGGGGCGACACGTCTAACTATGGCTACACCTTC. This encodes CASSPSLGGDTSNYGYTF.

The CDR3 is CASSLNQGGQPQHF. The CDR3 region has the DNA TGTGCCAGCAGTCTTAACCAGGGGGGCCAGCCCCAGCATTTT. The gene calls are TRBV2 and TRBJ1-5, with 7 nucleotides matching TRBD1. The J segment lost 7 bases and the V segment lost 5 bases, leaving 8 bases of the junction unmatched. Germline CDR1 SNHLY, CDR2 FYNNEI. This CDR3 spans 14 amino acids.

This clone was observed a few times. The chain is built from TRBV18 and TRBJ1-1; no reliable D call. The CDR3 extends over 13 amino acids. From germline, CDR1 is KGHSH and CDR2 LQKENI. The germline V and J ends were trimmed by 3 bases and 6 bases, with 11 bases remaining between them. The CDR3 nucleotides are TGTGCCAGCTCACCCAACGACGGGGCTGAAGCTTTCTTT. It codes for CASSPNDGAEAFF.

This rearrangement joins TRBV2 to TRBJ2-7, with 10 bases lining up with TRBD1. Unmatched junction bases numbered 6, after V lost 7 bases and J lost 6 bases. Germline CDR1 SNHLY, CDR2 FYNNEI. The CDR3 has 13 residues. The chain's CDR3 is CASIWTGGGEQYF. The CDR3 DNA sequence: TGTGCCAGCATCTGGACAGGGGGAGGCGAGCAGTACTTC. Using reference TRBV2 and TRBJ2-7 for the parts outside the CDR3, the full variable domain is EPEVTQTPSHQVTQMGQEVILRCVPISNHLYFYWYRQILGQKVEFLVSFYNNEISEKSEIFDDQFSVERPDGSNFTLKIRSTKLEDSAMYFCASIWTGGGEQYFGPGTRLTVT.

V is TRBV7-2 and J is TRBJ1-5; 8 bases are shared with TRBD1. Germline V gene sequence: CDR1 SGHTA, CDR2 FQGNSA. CDR3 length: 16 residues. V was clipped by 1 base and J by 3 bases; unmatched bases: 5. In nucleotides, the CDR3 is TGTGCCAGCAGCTTAGGGACAGGGAATGTCAATCAGCCCCAGCATTTT. Translated, it gives CASSLGTGNVNQPQHF.

The V gene is TRBV7-2, the J gene TRBJ1-5, with D hard to call. The CDR3 is 14 amino acids. Germline V gene sequence: CDR1 SGHTA, CDR2 FQGNSA. The ends were cut back, 3 bases at V and 5 bases at J, with 11 bases in the middle. The CDR3 reads CASSFTGRDQPQHF. The CDR3 coding sequence is TGTGCCAGCAGCTTCACCGGACGGGATCAGCCCCAGCATTTT.

This clone was detected only once. The CDR3 DNA sequence: TGCGCCAGCAGCGCTACCCCGGGACAGGGGGCGAATGGCTACACCTTC. Its protein is CASSATPGQGANGYTF. This chain joins TRBV5-1 and TRBJ1-2, with TRBD1 matching 12 bases. The CDR3 covers 16 residues. Germline V gives CDR1 SGHRS, CDR2 YFSETQ. Trimming at V came to 4 bases and at J to 6 bases, leaving 10 bases not matched to a gene.

This CDR3 reads CSERGPMNTEAFF. The CDR3 DNA is TGCAGCGAAAGGGGCCCAATGAACACTGAAGCTTTCTTT. The chain employs TRBV29-1 and TRBJ1-1, with TRBD1 as a possible D gene (5 bases). Trimming shortened V by 7 bases and J by 0 bases, and 12 bases separated the two germline ends. The CDR3 spans 13 residues. CDR1 is SQVTM and CDR2 is ANQGSEA in the germline V gene. The variable domain in full, completed from reference TRBV29-1 and TRBJ1-1, reads SAVISQKPSRDICQRGTSLTIQCQVDSQVTMMFWYRQQPGQSLTLIATANQGSEATYESGFVIDKFPISRPNLTFSTLTVSNMSPEDSSIYLCSERGPMNTEAFFGQGTRLTVV.

The V call is TRBV15, the J call TRBJ2-1, with a weak D call TRBD2 (6 bases). V lost 0 bases and J 0 bases, leaving 12 bases between the germline ends. Germline V gene data show CDR1 as LNHNV and CDR2 as YYDKDF (reference sequence). The CDR3 is made up of 17 amino acids. The DNA of the CDR3 is TGTGCCACCAGCAGAGAGAAGGCGGGGAGCTCCTACAATGAGCAGTTCTTC. Encoded protein: CATSREKAGSSYNEQFF.

This clone was counted a few times. The CDR3 loop reads CASSAQDRDNSPLHF. The CDR3 DNA follows: TGTGCCAGCAGTGCTCAGGACAGGGACAATTCACCCCTCCACTTT. V and J are TRBV2 and TRBJ1-6; the match to TRBD1 covers 8 bases. Germline assignment: CDR1 SNHLY and CDR2 FYNNEI. The J segment lost 7 bases and the V segment lost 4 bases, leaving 6 bases of the junction unmatched. The CDR3 extends over 15 amino acids.

The J gene is TRBJ2-7, the V gene TRBV7-2; no reliable D call. CDR3 size: 12 residues. Trimming took 2 bases from V and 3 from J, leaving 5 bases between them. Germline V gene sequence: CDR1 SGHTA, CDR2 FQGNSA. CDR3 bases: TGTGCCAGCAGCTTAAACAGCTACGAGCAGTACTTC. This gives the protein CASSLNSYEQYF. Combining the CDR3 with reference TRBV7-2 and TRBJ2-7 gives the whole variable domain GAGVSQSPSNKVTEKGKDVELRCDPISGHTALYWYRQSLGQGLEFLIYFQGNSAPDKSGLPSDRFSAERTGGSVSTLTIQRTQQEDSAVYLCASSLNSYEQYFGPGTRLTVT.

V gene TRBV5-4 combines with J gene TRBJ1-2; 9 bases map to TRBD1. Germline V lookup: CDR1 SGHNT, CDR2 YYREEE (reference sequence). V gave up 4 bases and J gave up 7 bases; unmatched junction bases: 8. This CDR3 region has 14 residues. The CDR3 DNA is TGTGCCAGCAGCCACCGGGACAGGGCGAGTGGCTACACCTTC. It specifies CASSHRDRASGYTF.

The J gene is TRBJ2-7, the V gene TRBV7-9, with 9 bases lining up with TRBD1. This CDR3 is 16 amino acids long. J lost 2 bases, V lost 1 base, and 6 bases had no gene match. Germline V gene sequence: CDR1 SEHNR, CDR2 FQNEAQ (reference sequence). The CDR3 DNA reads as TGTGCCAGCAGCTTAGGGGGGGACAGGGCCCCCTACGAGCAGTACTTC. It encodes CASSLGGDRAPYEQYF.

This clone came up a few times. The chain carries TRBV5-1 and TRBJ1-1; D is perhaps TRBD1 (6 bases). Germline V gene sequence: CDR1 SGHRS, CDR2 YFSETQ. V was clipped by 5 bases and J by 1 base, with 15 bases between them. The CDR3 length is 15 residues. The CDR3 loop is CASRHLQGGNTEAFF. CDR3 coding DNA: TGCGCCAGCAGACATCTACAGGGAGGGAACACTGAAGCTTTCTTT.

This sequence joins TRBV13 and TRBJ1-5; no clear D. The germline gives CDR1 PRHDT, CDR2 FYEKMQ (reference sequence). The V end was cut by 1 base, the J end by 5 bases, with 9 bases between. This CDR3 is built from 14 residues. The CDR3 coding sequence is TGTGCCAGCAGCTTAGAGGTGTGGGATCAGCCCCAGCATTTT. It yields the protein CASSLEVWDQPQHF.

This clone was recorded once. The V call is TRBV7-2, the J call TRBJ2-1, with 12 bases identical to TRBD1. Germline CDR1 and CDR2: SGHTA and FQGNSA. This CDR3 comprises 15 residues. The V and J ends lost 5 bases and 7 bases, in that order; junction bases with no gene match: 6. CDR3 residues: CASSHRDRGRNEQFF. The CDR3 DNA is TGTGCCAGCAGCCACCGGGACAGGGGGCGAAATGAGCAGTTCTTC.

The gene calls are TRBV4-1 and TRBJ1-5, with TRBD1 as a possible D gene (6 bases). The V gene's germline CDR1 is MGHRA and CDR2 YSYEKL. The CDR3 is 14 residues long. Trimming took 3 bases from V and 0 from J, leaving 6 bases between them. CDR3 loop: CASSQTGSNQPQHF. The CDR3 coding sequence is TGCGCCAGCAGCCAGACAGGTAGCAATCAGCCCCAGCATTTT.

In this sample, this clone turned up a few times. J is TRBJ1-2 and V is TRBV6-5; D perhaps matches TRBD1 (6 bases). Trimming left V 6 bases short and J 2 bases short, with 16 bases between. Germline V gives CDR1 MNHEY, CDR2 SVGAGI. The CDR3 consists of 15 residues. The CDR3 here is CASRVTGSPNYGYTF. As DNA, the CDR3 is TGTGCCAGCAGAGTGACAGGATCCCCAAACTATGGCTACACCTTC.

The gene calls are TRBV7-3 and TRBJ1-1, with D perhaps TRBD1 (5 bases). The germline gives CDR1 SGHTA, CDR2 FQGTGA. This CDR3 is 14 amino acids long. V dropped 8 bases and J dropped 4 bases, with 17 bases sitting between them. CDR3 in amino acids: CASGSRGGGTEAFF. The DNA of the CDR3 is TGTGCCAGCGGCTCACGCGGGGGTGGCACTGAAGCTTTCTTT.

Notes on this clone: This sample also contains other DNA sequences that code for the same CDR3. This sequence joins TRBV18 and TRBJ2-1; 7 bases are shared with TRBD2. Per germline, CDR1 KGHSH and CDR2 LQKENI. The CDR3 length is 14 residues. V lost 1 base, J lost 3 bases, and 0 bases stayed unmatched. DNA of the CDR3: TGTGCCAGCTCACCACAGCGGGGCTACAATGAGCAGTTCTTC. The encoded protein is CASSPQRGYNEQFF.

The V and J genes are TRBV4-3 and TRBJ1-1, with 9 bases fitting TRBD1. V was clipped by 4 bases and J by 0 bases; unmatched bases: 9. Germline V gene data show CDR1 as LGHNA and CDR2 as YSLEER. This CDR3 comprises 17 residues. The CDR3 region has the DNA TGCGCCAGCAGCCGCACACCGGGACAGGGTTTGAACACTGAAGCTTTCTTT. Encoded protein: CASSRTPGQGLNTEAFF.

This chain links TRBV10-2 with TRBJ1-1, with TRBD1 matching 12 bases. Germline V gene sequence: CDR1 WSHSY, CDR2 SAAADI. The CDR3 contains 16 residues. The V and J ends lost 4 bases and 1 base, in that order; junction bases with no gene match: 4. The CDR3 nucleotides read TGCGCCAGCAGTGGGGGACAGGGGGCAGCGAACACTGAAGCTTTCTTT. Encoded protein: CASSGGQGAANTEAFF.

The CDR3 DNA reads TGTGCCAGCAGCTTCCGGCAGGGGTCCTACGAGCAGTACTTC. Amino acids: CASSFRQGSYEQYF. The V and J genes are TRBV11-3 and TRBJ2-7, with a possible D match to TRBD1 (6 bases). With 3 bases removed from V and 1 base from J, the gap between germline ends came to 10 bases. The length of the CDR3 is 14 residues. Germline values: CDR1 SGHNT, CDR2 YENEEA.

V is TRBV28 and J is TRBJ2-1; 9 nucleotides agree with TRBD2. CDR1 is MDHEN and CDR2 is SYDVKM in the germline V gene. V gave up 7 bases and J gave up 5 bases; unmatched junction bases: 9. The CDR3 is 15 amino acids. CDR3 sequence (DNA): TGTGCCAGCAACCGGGGGGCTAGCGGGAACAATGAGCAGTTCTTC. Its protein product is CASNRGASGNNEQFF.

This clone was observed once. The same CDR3 also results from other DNA sequences found in this sample. The chain joins TRBV28 to TRBJ1-1; 8 bases align to TRBD1. The germline V gene encodes CDR1 MDHEN and CDR2 SYDVKM. Trimming at V came to 5 bases and at J to 5 bases, leaving 7 bases not matched to a gene. The CDR3 extends over 14 amino acids. The CDR3 loop is CASSSGQGGTEAFF. In DNA, the CDR3 is TGTGCCAGCAGTAGTGGACAGGGAGGGACTGAAGCTTTCTTT.